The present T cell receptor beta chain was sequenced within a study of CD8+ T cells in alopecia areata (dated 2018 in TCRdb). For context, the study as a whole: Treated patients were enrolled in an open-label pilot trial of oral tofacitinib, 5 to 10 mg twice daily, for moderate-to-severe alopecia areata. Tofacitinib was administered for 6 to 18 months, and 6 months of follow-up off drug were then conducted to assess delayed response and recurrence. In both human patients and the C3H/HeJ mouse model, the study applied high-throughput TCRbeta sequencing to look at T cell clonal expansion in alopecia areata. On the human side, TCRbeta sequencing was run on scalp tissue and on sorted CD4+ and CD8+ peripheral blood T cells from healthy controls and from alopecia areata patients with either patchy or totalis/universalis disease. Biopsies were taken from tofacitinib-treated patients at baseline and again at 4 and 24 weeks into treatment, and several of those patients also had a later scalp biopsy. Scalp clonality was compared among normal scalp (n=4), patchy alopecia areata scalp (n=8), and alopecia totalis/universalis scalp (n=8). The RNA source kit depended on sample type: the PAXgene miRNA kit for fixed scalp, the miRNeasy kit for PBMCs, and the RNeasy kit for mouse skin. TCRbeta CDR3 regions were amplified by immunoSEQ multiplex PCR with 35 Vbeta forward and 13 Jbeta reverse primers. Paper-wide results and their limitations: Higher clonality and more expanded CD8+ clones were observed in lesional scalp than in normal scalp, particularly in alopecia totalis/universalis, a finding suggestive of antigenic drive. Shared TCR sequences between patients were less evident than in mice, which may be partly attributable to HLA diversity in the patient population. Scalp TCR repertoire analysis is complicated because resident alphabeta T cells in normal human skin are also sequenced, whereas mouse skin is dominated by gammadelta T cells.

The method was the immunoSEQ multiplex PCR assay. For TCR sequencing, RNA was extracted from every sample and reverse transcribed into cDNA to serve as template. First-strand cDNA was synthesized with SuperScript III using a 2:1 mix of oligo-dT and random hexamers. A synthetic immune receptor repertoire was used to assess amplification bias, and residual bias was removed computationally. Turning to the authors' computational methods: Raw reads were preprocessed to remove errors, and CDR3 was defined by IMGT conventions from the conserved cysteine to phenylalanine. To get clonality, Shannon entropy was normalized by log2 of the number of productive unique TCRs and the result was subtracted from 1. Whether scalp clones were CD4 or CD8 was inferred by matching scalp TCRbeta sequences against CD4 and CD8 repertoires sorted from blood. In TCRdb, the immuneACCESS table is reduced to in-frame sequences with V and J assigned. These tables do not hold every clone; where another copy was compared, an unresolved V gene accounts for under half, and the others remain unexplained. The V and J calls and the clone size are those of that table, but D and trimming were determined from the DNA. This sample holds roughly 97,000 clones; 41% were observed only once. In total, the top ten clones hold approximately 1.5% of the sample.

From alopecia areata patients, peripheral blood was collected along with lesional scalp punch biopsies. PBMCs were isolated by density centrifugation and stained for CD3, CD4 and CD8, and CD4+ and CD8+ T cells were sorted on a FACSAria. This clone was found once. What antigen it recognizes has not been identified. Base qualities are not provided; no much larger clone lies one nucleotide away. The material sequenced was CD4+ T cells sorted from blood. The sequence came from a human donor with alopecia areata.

The base sequence is TGTGCCAGCGGCCAGTATAATGAAAAACTGTTTTTT. It translates as CASGQYNEKLFF. The chain links TRBV2 with TRBJ1-4, with the identity of the D gene unclear. The germline V gene sets CDR1 to SNHLY and CDR2 to FYNNEI. V is cut by 8 bases and J by 4 bases, and the space between the germline ends is 8 bases. The CDR3 goes from the cysteine to the phenylalanine over 12 residues. Of all the DNA, just the CDR3 is kept, 36 bases in frame from base 1.